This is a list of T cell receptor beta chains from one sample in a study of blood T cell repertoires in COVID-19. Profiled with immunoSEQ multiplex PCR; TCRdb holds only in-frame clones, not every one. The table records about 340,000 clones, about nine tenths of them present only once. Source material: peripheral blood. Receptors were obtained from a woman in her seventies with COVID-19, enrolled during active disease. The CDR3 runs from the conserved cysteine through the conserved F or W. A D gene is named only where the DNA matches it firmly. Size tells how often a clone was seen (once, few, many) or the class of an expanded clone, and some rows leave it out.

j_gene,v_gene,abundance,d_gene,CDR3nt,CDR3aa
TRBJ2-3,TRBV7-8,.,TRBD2,TGTGCCAGCAGCTTAACTCTGGGACTAGCGGGGGGCACAGATACGCAGTATTTT,CASSLTLGLAGGTDTQYF
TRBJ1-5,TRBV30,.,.,TGTGCCTGGAGTGAGGGACCGGGGGGTAACCAGCCCCAGCATTTT,CAWSEGPGGNQPQHF
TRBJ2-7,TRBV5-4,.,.,TGTGCCAGCAGCAGGCCGGGACAAGGTCCCTACGAGCAGTACTTC,CASSRPGQGPYEQYF
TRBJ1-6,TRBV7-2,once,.,TGTGCCAGCAGCAAAAAGACAGATTCACCCCTCCACTTT,CASSKKTDSPLHF
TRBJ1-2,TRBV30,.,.,TGTGCCTGGAGTACGCGGAACAGGTACGATGGCTACACCTTC,CAWSTRNRYDGYTF
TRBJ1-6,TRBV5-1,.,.,TGCGCCAGCAGCCCCGGGGGGTTCTCGGCCCTCCACTTT,CASSPGGFSALHF
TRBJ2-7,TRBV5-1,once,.,TGCGCCAGCAGCCGCAGGGGGGAGCGAGGCGAGCAGTACTTC,CASSRRGERGEQYF
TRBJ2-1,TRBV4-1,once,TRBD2,TGCGCCAGCAGCCAAGAGAAGCGGGGGGGATACAATGAGCAGTTCTTC,CASSQEKRGGYNEQFF
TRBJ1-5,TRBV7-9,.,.,TGTGCCAGCAGCTTAGGACTTGGCTTGCCCCAGCATTTT,CASSLGLGLPQHF
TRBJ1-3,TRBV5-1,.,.,TGCGCCAGCAGGTGGGGGCCAGCAGGGACTGGAAACACCATATATTTT,CASRWGPAGTGNTIYF
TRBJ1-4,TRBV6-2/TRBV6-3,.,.,TGTGCCAGCAGTGACAGGAATGAAAAACTGTTTTTT,CASSDRNEKLFF
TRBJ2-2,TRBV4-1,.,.,TGCGCCAGCAGCCAAGAAGGAACAGCGGTCACCGGGGAGCTGTTTTTT,CASSQEGTAVTGELFF
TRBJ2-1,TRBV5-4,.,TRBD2,TGTGCCAGCAGCTCGGGACTAGCGGGGGGAGGGACTGAGCAGTTCTTC,CASSSGLAGGGTEQFF
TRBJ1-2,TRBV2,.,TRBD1,TGTGCCAGCAGTGGGGACAGGGACAACTATGGCTACACCTTC,CASSGDRDNYGYTF
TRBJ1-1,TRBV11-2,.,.,TGTGCCAGCAGCCAACGGTCGTCGGAAGCTTTCTTT,CASSQRSSEAFF
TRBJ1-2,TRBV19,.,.,TGTGCCAGTAGTAAACCGACAGGAGTGGATGGCTACACCTTC,CASSKPTGVDGYTF
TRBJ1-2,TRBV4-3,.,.,TGCGCCAGCAGCCAAGAAGGACAGTCGGGAGGCTACACCTTC,CASSQEGQSGGYTF
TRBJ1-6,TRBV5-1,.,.,TGCGCCAGCAAAAGAAGGGGTTCGGATAATTCACCCCTCCACTTT,CASKRRGSDNSPLHF
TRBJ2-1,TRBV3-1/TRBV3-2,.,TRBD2,TGTGCCAGCAGCCAAGATCGTAGGGAGGGGGAGCAGTTCTTC,CASSQDRREGEQFF
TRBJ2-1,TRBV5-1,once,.,TGCGCCAGCAGCTTGGAACAGGAAATTCACAATGAGCAGTTCTTC,CASSLEQEIHNEQFF